This entry describes one T cell receptor beta chain. This entry comes from a study of blood T cell repertoires in COVID-19. CDR1 is SGHTA and CDR2 is FQGTGA in the germline V gene. With 7 bases clipped from V and 4 bases from J, the junction kept 8 bases outside the gene matches. CDR3 length: 15 amino acids. Profiling relied on immunoSEQ multiplex PCR, and the TCRdb table lists in-frame clones only, not all of them. Seen here are about 350,000 clones, around nine tenths observed once, and the top ten hold just over 1%. The receptor's source is a young woman who had been exposed to COVID-19. The material sequenced was PBMCs or T cells enriched from blood (not recorded which). This chain connects TRBV7-3 to TRBJ2-3, with 10 positions matching TRBD2. The CDR3 loop reads CASTPGTSEADTQYF. CDR3 coding DNA: TGTGCCAGCACCCCAGGGACTAGCGAGGCAGATACGCAGTATTTT.